The entry below describes one T cell receptor beta chain. No antigen is known for it. Template switching with 5'RACE generated the TCR cDNA and added a universal primer site and UMIs. MiXCR, run by TCRdb on the 5' RACE reads, gives a single entry per CDR3 protein. The sample shows 450,000 to 600,000 distinct CDR3 sequences, about 13% of them seen only once. V lost 1 base to trimming and J lost 3 bases, with 10 bases between them. Germline V gives CDR1 DFQATT, CDR2 SNEGSKA (reference sequence). The CDR3 contains 13 residues. These data come from a study of T cells after yellow fever vaccination. Study-wide background: Libraries from low-cell-number fractions were prepared with the SMART-Seq v4 Ultra Low Input RNA kit. Study-level results: Clones from primary vaccination mostly reappeared after the booster (96% CD4, about 85% CD8).

V gene TRBV20-1 combines with J gene TRBJ2-7, with TRBD2 as a possible D gene (6 bases). The TCR comes from a man under 40 who received the YFV17D yellow fever vaccine. Sample: PBMCs, taken on the day of the yellow fever booster vaccination. In nucleotides, the CDR3 is TGCAGTGCTAGAGTGGGGGGACTCTACGAGCAGTACTTC. It translates to CSARVGGLYEQYF.